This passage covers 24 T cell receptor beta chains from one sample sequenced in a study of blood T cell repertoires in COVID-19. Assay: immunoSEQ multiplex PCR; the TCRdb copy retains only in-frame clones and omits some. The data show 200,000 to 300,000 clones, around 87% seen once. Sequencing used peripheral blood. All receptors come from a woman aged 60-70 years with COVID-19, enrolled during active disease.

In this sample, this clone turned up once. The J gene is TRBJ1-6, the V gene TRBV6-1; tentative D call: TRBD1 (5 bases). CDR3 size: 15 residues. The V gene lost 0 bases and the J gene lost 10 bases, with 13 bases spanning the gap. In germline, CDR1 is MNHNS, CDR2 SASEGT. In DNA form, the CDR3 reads TGTGCCAGCAGTGAAGCGGGACTTCAAAGCTCACCCCTCCACTTT. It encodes CASSEAGLQSSPLHF.

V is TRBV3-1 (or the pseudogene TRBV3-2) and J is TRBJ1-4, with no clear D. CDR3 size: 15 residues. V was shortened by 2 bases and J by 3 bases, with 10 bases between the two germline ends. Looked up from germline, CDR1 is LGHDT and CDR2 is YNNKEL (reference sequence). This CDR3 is CASSQNPRSNEKLFF. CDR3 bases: TGTGCCAGCAGCCAAAACCCCCGGTCTAATGAAAAACTGTTTTTT.

CDR3 sequence reads: CASSLPPDRVGSEAFF. CDR3 sequence (DNA): TGTGCCAGCAGTTTACCCCCGGACAGGGTCGGGTCTGAAGCTTTCTTT. This chain links TRBV27 with TRBJ1-1, with 8 bases that match TRBD1. V shed 2 bases, J shed 6 bases, and the junction held 11 bases outside the gene matches. Germline V gives CDR1 MNHEY, CDR2 SMNVEV (reference sequence). The CDR3 is made up of 16 amino acids.

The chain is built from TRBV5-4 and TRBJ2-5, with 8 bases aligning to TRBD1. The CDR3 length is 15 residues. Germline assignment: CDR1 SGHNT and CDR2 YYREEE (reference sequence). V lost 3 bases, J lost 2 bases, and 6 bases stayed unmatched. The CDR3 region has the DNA TGTGCCAGCAGCTCCCAACAGGGGGTGCAAGAGACCCAGTACTTC. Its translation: CASSSQQGVQETQYF. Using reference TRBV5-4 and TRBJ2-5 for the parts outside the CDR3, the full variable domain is ETGVTQSPTHLIKTRGQQVTLRCSSQSGHNTVSWYQQALGQGPQFIFQYYREEENGRGNFPPRFSGLQFPNYSSELNVNALELDDSALYLCASSSQQGVQETQYFGPGTRLLVL.

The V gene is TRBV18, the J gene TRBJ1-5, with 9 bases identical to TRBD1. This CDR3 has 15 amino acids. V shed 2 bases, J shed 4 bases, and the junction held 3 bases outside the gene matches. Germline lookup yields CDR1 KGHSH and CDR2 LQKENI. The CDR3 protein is CASSPSGQGNQPQHF. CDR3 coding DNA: TGTGCCAGCTCACCAAGCGGACAGGGGAATCAGCCCCAGCATTTT.

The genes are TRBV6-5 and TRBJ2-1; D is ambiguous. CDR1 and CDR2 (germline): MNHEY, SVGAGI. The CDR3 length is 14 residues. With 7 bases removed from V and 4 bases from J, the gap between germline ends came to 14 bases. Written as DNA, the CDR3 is TGTGCCAGCACCAACTTAAACCTATACAATGAGCAGTTCTTC. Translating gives CASTNLNLYNEQFF.

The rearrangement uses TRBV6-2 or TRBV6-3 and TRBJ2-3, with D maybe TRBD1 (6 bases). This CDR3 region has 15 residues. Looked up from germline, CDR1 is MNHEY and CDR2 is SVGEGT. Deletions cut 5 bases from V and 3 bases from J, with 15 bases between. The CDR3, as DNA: TGTGCCAGCAGTGATATCAGGGGCCGGACAGATACGCAGTATTTT. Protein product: CASSDIRGRTDTQYF.

The CDR3 region is CASSLTLSGQGAYEQYF. The CDR3 DNA is TGTGCCAGCAGCTTAACGCTCTCGGGACAGGGGGCTTACGAGCAGTACTTC. V usage is TRBV11-3 and J usage is TRBJ2-7; 12 bases line up with TRBD1. CDR1 and CDR2 from the germline V gene are SGHNT and YENEEA. The CDR3 has 17 residues. With V trimmed by 2 bases and J by 4 bases, 9 bases remained unmatched.

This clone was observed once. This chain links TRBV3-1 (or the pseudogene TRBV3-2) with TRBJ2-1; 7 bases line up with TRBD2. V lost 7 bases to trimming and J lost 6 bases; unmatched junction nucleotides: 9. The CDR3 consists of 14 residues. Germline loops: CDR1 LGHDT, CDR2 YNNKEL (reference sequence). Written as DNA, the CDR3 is TGTGCCAGCACCGCGGGAGTCCCACTCAATGAGCAGTTCTTC. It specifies CASTAGVPLNEQFF.

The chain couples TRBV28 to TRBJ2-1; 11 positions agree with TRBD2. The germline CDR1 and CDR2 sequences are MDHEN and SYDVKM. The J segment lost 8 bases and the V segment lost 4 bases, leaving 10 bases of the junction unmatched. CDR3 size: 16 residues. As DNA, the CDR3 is TGTGCCAGCAGTTCCCCACTAGCGGGAGAGGCCGATGAGCAGTTCTTC. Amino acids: CASSSPLAGEADEQFF.

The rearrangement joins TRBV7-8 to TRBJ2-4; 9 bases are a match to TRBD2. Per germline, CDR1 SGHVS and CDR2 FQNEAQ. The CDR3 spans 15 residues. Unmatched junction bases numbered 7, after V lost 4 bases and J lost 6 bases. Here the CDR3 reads CASSSQRGAVNIQYF. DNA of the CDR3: TGTGCCAGCAGCTCCCAGCGGGGGGCGGTAAACATTCAGTACTTC.

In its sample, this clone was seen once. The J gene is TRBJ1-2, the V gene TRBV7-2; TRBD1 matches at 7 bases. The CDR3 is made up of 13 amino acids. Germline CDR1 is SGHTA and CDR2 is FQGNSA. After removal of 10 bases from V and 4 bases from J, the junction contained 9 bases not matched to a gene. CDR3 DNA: TGTGCCACCAGGGGGGGACCCCTCTATGGCTACACCTTC. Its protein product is CATRGGPLYGYTF. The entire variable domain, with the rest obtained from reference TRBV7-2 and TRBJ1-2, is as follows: GAGVSQSPSNKVTEKGKDVELRCDPISGHTALYWYRQSLGQGLEFLIYFQGNSAPDKSGLPSDRFSAERTGGSVSTLTIQRTQQEDSAVYLCATRGGPLYGYTFGSGTRLTVV.

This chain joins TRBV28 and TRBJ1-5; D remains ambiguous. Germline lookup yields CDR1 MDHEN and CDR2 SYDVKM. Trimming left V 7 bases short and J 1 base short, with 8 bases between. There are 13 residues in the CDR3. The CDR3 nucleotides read TGTGCCAGCACCTGGCGGAGCAATCAGCCCCAGCATTTT. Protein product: CASTWRSNQPQHF.

The CDR3 nucleotides read TGCGCCAGCAGCTTGCAACCCTCGGGAGGCTCCTACAATGAGCAGTTCTTC. Its translation: CASSLQPSGGSYNEQFF. This sequence joins TRBV5-1 and TRBJ2-1; 7 bases agree with TRBD2. In germline, CDR1 is SGHRS, CDR2 YFSETQ. Trimming at V came to 1 base and at J to 0 bases, leaving 7 bases not matched to a gene. This CDR3 region has 17 residues.

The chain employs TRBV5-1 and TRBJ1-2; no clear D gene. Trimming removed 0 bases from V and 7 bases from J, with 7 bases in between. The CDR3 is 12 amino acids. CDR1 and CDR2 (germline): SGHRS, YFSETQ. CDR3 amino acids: CASSLGSSGYTF. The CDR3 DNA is TGCGCCAGCAGCTTGGGTTCCTCTGGCTACACCTTC.

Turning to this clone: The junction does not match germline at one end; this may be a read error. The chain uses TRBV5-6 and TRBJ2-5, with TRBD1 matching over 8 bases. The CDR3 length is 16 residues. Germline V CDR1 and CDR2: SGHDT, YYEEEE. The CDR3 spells CASSLVVTGEQEAQYF. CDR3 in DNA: TGTGCCAGCAGCTTGGTGGTGACAGGGGAACAAGAGGCCCAGTACTTC.

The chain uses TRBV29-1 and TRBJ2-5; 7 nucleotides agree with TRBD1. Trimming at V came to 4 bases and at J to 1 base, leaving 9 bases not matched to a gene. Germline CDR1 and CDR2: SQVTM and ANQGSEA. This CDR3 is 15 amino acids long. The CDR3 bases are TGCAGCGTTGTCCCACCGGGACAGCCCCAAGAGACCCAGTACTTC. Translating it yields CSVVPPGQPQETQYF. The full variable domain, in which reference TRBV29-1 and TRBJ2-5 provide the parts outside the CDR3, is SAVISQKPSRDICQRGTSLTIQCQVDSQVTMMFWYRQQPGQSLTLIATANQGSEATYESGFVIDKFPISRPNLTFSTLTVSNMSPEDSSIYLCSVVPPGQPQETQYFGPGTRLLVL.

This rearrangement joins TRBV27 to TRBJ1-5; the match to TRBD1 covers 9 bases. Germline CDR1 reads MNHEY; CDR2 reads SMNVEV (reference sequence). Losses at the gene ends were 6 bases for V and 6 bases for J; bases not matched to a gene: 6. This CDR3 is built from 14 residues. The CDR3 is CASSPDRGTQPQHF. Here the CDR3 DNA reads TGTGCCAGCAGCCCGGACAGGGGAACTCAGCCCCAGCATTTT.

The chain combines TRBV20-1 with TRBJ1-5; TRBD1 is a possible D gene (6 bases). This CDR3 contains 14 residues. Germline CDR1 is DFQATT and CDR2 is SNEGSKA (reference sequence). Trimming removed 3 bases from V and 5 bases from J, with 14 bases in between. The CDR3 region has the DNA TGCAGTGCTAGTCTTCGGCGGGGGCATCAGCCCCAGCATTTT. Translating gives CSASLRRGHQPQHF.

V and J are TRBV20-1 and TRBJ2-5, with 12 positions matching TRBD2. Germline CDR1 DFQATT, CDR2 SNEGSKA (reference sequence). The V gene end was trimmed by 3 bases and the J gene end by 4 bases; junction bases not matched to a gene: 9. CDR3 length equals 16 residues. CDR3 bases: TGCAGTGCTAGTGGCCTAGCGGGAGGGCCGCCAGAGACCCAGTACTTC. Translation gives CSASGLAGGPPETQYF.

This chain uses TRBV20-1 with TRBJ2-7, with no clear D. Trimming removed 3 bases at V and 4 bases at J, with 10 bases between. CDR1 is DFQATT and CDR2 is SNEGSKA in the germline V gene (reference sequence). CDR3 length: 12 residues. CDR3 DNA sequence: TGCAGTGCTAGTTTGGCCGAATACGAGCAGTACTTC. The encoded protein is CSASLAEYEQYF.

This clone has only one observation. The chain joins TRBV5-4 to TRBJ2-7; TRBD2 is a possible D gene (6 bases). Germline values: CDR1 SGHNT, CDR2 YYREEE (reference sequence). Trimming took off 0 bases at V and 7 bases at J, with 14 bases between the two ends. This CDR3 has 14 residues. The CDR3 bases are TGTGCCAGCAGCTTGGAAGCGGGCGGTAGAGAGCAGTACTTC. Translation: CASSLEAGGREQYF. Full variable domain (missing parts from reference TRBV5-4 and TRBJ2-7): ETGVTQSPTHLIKTRGQQVTLRCSSQSGHNTVSWYQQALGQGPQFIFQYYREEENGRGNFPPRFSGLQFPNYSSELNVNALELDDSALYLCASSLEAGGREQYFGPGTRLTVT.

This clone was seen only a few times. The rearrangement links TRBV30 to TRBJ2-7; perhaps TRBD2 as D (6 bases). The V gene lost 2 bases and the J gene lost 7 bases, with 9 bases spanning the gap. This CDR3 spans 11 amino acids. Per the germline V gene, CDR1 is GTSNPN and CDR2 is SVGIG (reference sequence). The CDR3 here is CAWSLGREQYF. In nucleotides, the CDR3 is TGTGCCTGGAGTCTAGGGAGGGAGCAGTACTTC.

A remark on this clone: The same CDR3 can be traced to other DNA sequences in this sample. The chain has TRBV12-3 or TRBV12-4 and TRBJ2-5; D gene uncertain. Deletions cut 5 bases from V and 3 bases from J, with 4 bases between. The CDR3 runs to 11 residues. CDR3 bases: TGTGCCAGCAGTCCTAAAGAGACCCAGTACTTC. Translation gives CASSPKETQYF.